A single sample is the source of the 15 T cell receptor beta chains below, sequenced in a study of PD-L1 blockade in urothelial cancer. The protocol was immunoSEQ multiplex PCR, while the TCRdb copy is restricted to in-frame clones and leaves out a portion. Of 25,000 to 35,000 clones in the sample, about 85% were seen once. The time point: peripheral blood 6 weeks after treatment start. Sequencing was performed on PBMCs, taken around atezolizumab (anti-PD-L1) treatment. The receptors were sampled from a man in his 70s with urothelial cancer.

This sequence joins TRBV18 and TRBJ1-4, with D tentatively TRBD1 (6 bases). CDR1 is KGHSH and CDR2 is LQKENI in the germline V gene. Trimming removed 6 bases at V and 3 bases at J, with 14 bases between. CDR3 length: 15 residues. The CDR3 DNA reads TGTGCCAGCTCCCCAACAGGGACGGCTAATGAAAAACTGTTTTTT. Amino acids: CASSPTGTANEKLFF.

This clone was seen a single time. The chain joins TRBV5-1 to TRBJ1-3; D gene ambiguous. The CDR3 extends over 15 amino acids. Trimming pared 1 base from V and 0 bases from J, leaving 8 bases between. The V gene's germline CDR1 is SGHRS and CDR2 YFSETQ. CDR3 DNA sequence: TGCGCCAGCAGCTTGAGCATAAGCTCTGGAAACACCATATATTTT. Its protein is CASSLSISSGNTIYF.

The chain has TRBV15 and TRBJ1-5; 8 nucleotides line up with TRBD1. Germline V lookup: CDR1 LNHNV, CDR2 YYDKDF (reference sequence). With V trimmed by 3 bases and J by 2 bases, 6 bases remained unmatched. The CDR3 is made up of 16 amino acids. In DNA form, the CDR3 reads TGTGCCACCAGCAGCTACGGGACAGGAGGCAATCAGCCCCAGCATTTT. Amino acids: CATSSYGTGGNQPQHF.

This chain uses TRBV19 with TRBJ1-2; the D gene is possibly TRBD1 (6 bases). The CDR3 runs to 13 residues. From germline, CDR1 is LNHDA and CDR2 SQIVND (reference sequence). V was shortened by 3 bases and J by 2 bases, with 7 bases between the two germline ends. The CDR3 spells CASSMDRNYGYTF. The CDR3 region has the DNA TGTGCCAGTAGTATGGACAGAAACTATGGCTACACCTTC.

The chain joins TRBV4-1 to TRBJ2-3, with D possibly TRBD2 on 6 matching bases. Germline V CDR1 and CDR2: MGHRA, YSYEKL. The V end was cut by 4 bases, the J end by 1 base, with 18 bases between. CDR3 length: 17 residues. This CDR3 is CASSRSGTPQGTDTQYF. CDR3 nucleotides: TGCGCCAGCAGCCGATCCGGGACTCCCCAAGGCACAGATACGCAGTATTTT.

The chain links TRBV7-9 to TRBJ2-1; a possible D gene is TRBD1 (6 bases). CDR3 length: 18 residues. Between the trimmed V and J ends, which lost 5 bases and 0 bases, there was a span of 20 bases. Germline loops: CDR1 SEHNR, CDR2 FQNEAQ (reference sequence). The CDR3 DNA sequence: TGTGCCAGCAGCCCACGATCAGGGGCCCCAAGCTCCTACAATGAGCAGTTCTTC. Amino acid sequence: CASSPRSGAPSSYNEQFF.

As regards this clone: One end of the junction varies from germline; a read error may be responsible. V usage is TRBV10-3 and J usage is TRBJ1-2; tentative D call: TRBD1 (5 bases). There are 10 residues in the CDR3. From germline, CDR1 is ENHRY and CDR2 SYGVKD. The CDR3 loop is CAISEWGLYF. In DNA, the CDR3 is TGTGCCATCAGTGAGTGGGGACTTTACTTC.

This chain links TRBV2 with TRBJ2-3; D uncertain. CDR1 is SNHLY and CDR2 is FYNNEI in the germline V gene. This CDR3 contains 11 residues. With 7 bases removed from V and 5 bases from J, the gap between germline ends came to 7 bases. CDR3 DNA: TGTGCCAGCACCCAGGAAGATACGCAGTATTTT. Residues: CASTQEDTQYF.

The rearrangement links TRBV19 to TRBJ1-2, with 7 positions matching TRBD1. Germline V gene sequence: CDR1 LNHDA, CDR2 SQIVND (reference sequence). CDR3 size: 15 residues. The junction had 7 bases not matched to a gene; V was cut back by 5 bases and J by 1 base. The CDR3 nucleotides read TGTGCCAGTAGTCTGGGGACAGCCAATAACTATGGCTACACCTTC. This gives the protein CASSLGTANNYGYTF.

CDR3 loop: CASSQEGQYTYEQYF. The CDR3 region has the DNA TGTGCCAGCAGCCAAGAAGGACAGTATACCTACGAGCAGTACTTC. The genes are TRBV4-2 and TRBJ2-7; the D gene is possibly TRBD1 (6 bases). Germline CDR1 is LGHNA and CDR2 is YNFKEQ. V lost 0 bases, J lost 2 bases, and 11 bases lay in between. The CDR3 runs 15 residues.

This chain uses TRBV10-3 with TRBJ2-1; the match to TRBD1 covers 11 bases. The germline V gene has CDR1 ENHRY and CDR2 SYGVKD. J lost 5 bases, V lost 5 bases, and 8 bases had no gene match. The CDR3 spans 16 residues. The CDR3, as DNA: TGTGCCATCAGTAGGGAGGGACAGGGGGTCCACAATGAGCAGTTCTTC. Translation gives CAISREGQGVHNEQFF.

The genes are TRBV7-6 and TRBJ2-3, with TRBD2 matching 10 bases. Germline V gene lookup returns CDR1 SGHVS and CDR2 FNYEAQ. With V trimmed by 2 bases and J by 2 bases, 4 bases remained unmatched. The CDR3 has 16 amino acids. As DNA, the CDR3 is TGTGCCAGCAGCTTACTAGCGGGGGCTCCCACAGATACGCAGTATTTT. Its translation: CASSLLAGAPTDTQYF. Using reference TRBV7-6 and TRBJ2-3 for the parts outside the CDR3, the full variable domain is GAGVSQSPRYKVTKRGQDVALRCDPISGHVSLYWYRQALGQGPEFLTYFNYEAQQDKSGLPNDRFSAERPEGSISTLTIQRTEQRDSAMYRCASSLLAGAPTDTQYFGPGTRLTVL.

The CDR3 region is CASSGDSLENTEAFF. The CDR3, as DNA: TGCGCCAGCAGCGGGGACAGCCTGGAGAACACTGAAGCTTTCTTT. The V gene is TRBV5-1, the J gene TRBJ1-1; 7 bases match TRBD1. V lost 4 bases, J lost 1 base, and 7 bases stayed unmatched. Germline V gene lookup returns CDR1 SGHRS and CDR2 YFSETQ. CDR3 length: 15 residues.

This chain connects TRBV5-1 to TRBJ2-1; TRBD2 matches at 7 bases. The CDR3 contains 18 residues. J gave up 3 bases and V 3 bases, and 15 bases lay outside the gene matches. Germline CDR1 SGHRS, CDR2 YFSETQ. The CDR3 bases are TGCGCCAGCAGCTCGGGGCGGGGGTTCGGGGCGGGCTACAATGAGCAGTTCTTC. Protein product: CASSSGRGFGAGYNEQFF.

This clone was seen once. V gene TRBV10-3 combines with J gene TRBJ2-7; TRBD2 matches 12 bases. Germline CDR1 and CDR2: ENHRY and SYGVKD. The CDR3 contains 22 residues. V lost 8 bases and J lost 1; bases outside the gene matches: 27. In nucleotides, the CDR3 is TGTGCCATCTCAAAGGACAGGAGCCTGGGTCCTAGCGGGAGGGCCAGGTCCTACGAGCAGTACTTC. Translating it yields CAISKDRSLGPSGRARSYEQYF.